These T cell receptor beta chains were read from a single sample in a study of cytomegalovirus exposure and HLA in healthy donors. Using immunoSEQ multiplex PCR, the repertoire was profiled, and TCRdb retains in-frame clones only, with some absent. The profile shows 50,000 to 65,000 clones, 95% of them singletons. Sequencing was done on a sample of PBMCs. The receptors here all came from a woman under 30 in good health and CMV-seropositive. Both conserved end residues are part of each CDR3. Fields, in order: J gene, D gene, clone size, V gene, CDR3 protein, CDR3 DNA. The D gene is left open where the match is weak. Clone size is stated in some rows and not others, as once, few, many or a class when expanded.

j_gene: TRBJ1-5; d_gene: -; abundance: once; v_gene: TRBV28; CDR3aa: CASSTGMEPQHF; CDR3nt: TGTGCCAGCAGTACAGGGATGGAGCCCCAGCATTTT
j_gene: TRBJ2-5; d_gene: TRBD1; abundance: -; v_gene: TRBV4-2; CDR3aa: CASSLGQAGETQYF; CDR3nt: TGTGCCAGCAGCTTGGGACAGGCGGGGGAGACCCAGTACTTC
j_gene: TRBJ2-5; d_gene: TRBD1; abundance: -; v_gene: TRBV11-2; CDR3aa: CASSNYRGQETQYF; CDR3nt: TGTGCCAGCAGCAATTACAGGGGTCAAGAGACCCAGTACTTC
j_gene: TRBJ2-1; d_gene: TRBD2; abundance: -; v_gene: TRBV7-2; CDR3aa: CASSLGARGGSGGQFF; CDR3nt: TGTGCCAGCAGCTTAGGGGCTAGGGGCGGTAGCGGGGGCCAGTTCTTC
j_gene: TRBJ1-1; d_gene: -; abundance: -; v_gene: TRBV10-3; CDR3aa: CAIKGGEGTEAFF; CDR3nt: TGTGCCATCAAGGGGGGGGAGGGCACTGAAGCTTTCTTT
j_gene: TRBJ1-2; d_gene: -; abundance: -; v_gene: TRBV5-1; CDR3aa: CASSLVGDPPGYTF; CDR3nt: TGCGCCAGCAGCTTGGTAGGGGATCCTCCTGGCTACACCTTC
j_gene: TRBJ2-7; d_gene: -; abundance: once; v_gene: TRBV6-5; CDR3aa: CASSSRRGYEQYF; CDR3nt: TGTGCCAGCAGCTCCCGGAGGGGCTACGAGCAGTACTTC
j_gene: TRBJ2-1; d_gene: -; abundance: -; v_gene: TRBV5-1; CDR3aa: CASSLAEGPYEQFF; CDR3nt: TGCGCCAGCAGCTTGGCGGAGGGCCCCTATGAGCAGTTCTTC
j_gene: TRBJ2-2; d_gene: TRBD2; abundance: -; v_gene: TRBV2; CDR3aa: CASNRGRKGYTGELFF; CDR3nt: TGTGCCAGCAATCGCGGGAGGAAGGGTTACACCGGGGAGCTGTTTTTT
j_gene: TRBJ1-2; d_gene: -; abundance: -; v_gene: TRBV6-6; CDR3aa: CASINEGVYGYTF; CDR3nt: TGTGCCAGCATAAATGAAGGAGTATATGGCTACACCTTC
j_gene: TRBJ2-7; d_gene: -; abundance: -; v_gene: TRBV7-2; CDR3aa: CASSQNSGSEQYF; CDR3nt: TGTGCCAGCAGCCAGAACTCAGGGTCCGAGCAGTACTTC
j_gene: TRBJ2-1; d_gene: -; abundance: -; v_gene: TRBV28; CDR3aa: CASSLREIYEQFF; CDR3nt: TGTGCCAGCAGTTTACGGGAGATATATGAGCAGTTCTTC
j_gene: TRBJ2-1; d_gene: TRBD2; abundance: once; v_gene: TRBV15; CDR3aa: CATSRAPGLGLNEQFF; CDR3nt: TGTGCCACCAGCAGAGCGCCGGGACTAGGTCTCAATGAGCAGTTCTTC
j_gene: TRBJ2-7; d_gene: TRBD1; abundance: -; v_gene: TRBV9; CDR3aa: CASAPNSQGAPYEQYF; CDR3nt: TGTGCCAGCGCGCCCAACTCTCAGGGGGCACCTTACGAGCAGTACTTC
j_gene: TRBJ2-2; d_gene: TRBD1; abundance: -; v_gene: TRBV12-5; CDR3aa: CASGLQNPPGQGLSTNTGELFF; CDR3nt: TGTGCTAGTGGTTTGCAGAATCCTCCGGGACAGGGCTTGTCCACGAACACCGGGGAGCTGTTTTTT
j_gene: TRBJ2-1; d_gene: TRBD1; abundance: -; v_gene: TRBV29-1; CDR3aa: CSVVGTGWGNEQFF; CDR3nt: TGCAGCGTTGTCGGGACAGGGTGGGGGAATGAGCAGTTCTTC
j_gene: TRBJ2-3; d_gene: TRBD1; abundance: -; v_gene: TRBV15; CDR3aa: CATSKRTGQRTQYF; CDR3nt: TGTGCCACCAGCAAGCGCACGGGACAGAGGACGCAGTATTTT
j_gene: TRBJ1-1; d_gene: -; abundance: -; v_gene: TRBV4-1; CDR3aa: CASSLYVLGSTEAFF; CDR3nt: TGCGCCAGCAGCCTTTACGTCTTGGGGAGCACTGAAGCTTTCTTT
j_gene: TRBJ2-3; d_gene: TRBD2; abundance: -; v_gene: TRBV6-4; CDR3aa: CASSDSSGGTDTQYF; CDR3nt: TGTGCCAGCAGTGACTCTAGCGGGGGCACAGATACGCAGTATTTT
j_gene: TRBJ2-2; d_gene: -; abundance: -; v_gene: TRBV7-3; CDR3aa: CASSQTGSTGELFF; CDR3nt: TGTGCCAGCAGCCAAACAGGGAGCACCGGGGAGCTGTTTTTT
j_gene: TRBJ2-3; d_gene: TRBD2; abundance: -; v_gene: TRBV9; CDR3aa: CASSVGASGYTDTQYF; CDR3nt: TGTGCCAGCAGCGTAGGGGCTAGCGGGTACACAGATACGCAGTATTTT
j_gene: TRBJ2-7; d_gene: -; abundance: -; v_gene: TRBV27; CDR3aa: CASRQASSYEQYF; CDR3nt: TGTGCCAGCAGACAGGCCTCCTCCTACGAGCAGTACTTC
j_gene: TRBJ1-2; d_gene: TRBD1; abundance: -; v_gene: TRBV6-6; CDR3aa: CASSYPTGGGGYTF; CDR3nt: TGTGCCAGCAGTTACCCTACAGGGGGCGGTGGCTACACCTTC
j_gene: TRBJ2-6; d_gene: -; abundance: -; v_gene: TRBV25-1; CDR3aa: CASSEWIYRAGANVLTF; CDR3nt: TGTGCCAGCAGTGAATGGATTTACAGGGCTGGGGCCAACGTCCTGACTTTC
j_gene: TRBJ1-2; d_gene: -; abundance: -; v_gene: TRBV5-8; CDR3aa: CASSSYGGWSTF; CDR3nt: TGTGCCAGCAGCTCATACGGGGGATGGAGCACCTTC
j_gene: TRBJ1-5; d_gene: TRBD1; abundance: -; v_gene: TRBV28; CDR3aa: CALDRGSPTLNQPQHF; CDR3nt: TGTGCTCTGGACAGGGGGTCCCCCACCCTCAATCAGCCCCAGCATTTT
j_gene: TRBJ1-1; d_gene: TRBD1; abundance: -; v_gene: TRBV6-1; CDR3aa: CASSVTGVDTEAFF; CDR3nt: TGTGCCAGCAGCGTAACAGGGGTTGACACTGAAGCTTTCTTT
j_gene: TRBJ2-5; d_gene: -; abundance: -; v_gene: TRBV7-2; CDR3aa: CASSLVRGPQETQYF; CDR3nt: TGTGCCAGCAGCTTAGTGCGGGGACCCCAAGAGACCCAGTACTTC
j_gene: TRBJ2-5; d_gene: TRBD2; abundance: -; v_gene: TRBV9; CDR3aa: CASSVGSRGGQETQYF; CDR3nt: TGTGCCAGCAGCGTAGGTTCGCGGGGGGGCCAAGAGACCCAGTACTTC
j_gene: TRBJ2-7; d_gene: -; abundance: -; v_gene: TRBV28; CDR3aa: CASHGGGLPYEQYF; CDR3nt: TGTGCCAGCCACGGAGGTGGTCTGCCCTACGAGCAGTACTTC
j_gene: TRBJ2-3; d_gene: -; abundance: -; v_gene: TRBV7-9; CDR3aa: CASSKGLGVADTQYF; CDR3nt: TGTGCCAGCAGCAAGGGACTCGGGGTGGCAGATACGCAGTATTTT
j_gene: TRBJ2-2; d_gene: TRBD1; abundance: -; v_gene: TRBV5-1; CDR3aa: CASSEGQGGTGELFF; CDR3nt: TGCGCCAGCAGCGAGGGACAGGGAGGGACCGGGGAGCTGTTTTTT
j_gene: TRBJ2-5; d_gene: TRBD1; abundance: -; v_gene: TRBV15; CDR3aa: CATSKTGRGNGETQYF; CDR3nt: TGTGCCACCAGCAAGACGGGCAGGGGGAATGGTGAGACCCAGTACTTC
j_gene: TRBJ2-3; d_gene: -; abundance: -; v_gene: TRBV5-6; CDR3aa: CASSLGGARTDTQYF; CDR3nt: TGTGCCAGCAGCTTAGGCGGGGCGCGCACAGATACGCAGTATTTT
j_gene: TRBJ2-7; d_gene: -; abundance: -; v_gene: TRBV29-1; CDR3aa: CSVVSDSYEQYF; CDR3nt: TGCAGCGTTGTCAGCGACTCCTACGAGCAGTACTTC
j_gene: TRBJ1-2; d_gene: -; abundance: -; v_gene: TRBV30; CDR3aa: CAWTGGARWSFYGYTF; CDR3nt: TGTGCCTGGACCGGGGGGGCCCGGTGGTCCTTCTATGGCTACACCTTC
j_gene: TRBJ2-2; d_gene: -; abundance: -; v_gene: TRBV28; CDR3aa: CASSSPSGQPTGELFF; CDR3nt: TGTGCCAGCAGTTCCCCGTCCGGACAACCCACCGGGGAGCTGTTTTTT
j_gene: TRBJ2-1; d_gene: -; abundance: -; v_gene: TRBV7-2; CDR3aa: CASILEARIEQFF; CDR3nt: TGTGCCAGCATCCTAGAAGCCCGGATAGAGCAGTTCTTC
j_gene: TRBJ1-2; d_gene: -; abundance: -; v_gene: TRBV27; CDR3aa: CASSKGQPVLYGYTF; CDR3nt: TGTGCCAGCAGTAAAGGACAGCCCGTCCTCTATGGCTACACCTTC
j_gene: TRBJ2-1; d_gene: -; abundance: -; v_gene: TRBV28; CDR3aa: CASSRHSSGDYNEQFF; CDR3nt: TGTGCCAGCAGTCGCCACTCAAGCGGTGATTACAATGAGCAGTTCTTC
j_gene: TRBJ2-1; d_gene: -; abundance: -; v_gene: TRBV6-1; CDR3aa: CASSAYNEQFF; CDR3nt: TGTGCCAGCAGTGCGTACAATGAGCAGTTCTTC
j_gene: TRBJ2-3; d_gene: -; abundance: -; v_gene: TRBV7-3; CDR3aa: CASSLDERQVLTDTQYF; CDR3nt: TGTGCCAGCAGCTTAGACGAAAGACAGGTTCTCACAGATACGCAGTATTTT
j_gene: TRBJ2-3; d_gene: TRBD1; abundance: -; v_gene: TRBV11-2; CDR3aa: CASSFGYGTAGTDTQYF; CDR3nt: TGTGCCAGCAGCTTCGGCTACGGGACAGCCGGCACAGATACGCAGTATTTT
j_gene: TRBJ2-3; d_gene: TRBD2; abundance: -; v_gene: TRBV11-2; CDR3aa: CASSLVLGLAGTSQYF; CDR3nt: TGTGCCAGCAGCTTAGTTTTAGGACTAGCGGGAACCTCGCAGTATTTT
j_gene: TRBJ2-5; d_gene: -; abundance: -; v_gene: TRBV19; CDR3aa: CASTKGREGTQYF; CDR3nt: TGTGCCAGTACCAAAGGCAGGGAAGGGACCCAGTACTTC
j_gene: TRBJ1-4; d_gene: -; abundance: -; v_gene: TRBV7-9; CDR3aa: CASSLGRVGEKLFF; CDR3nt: TGTGCCAGCAGCTTAGGCAGGGTTGGGGAAAAACTGTTTTTT
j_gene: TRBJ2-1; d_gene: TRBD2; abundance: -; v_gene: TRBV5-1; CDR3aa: CASSSTGVAGVYNEQFF; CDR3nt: TGCGCCAGCAGCTCAACGGGCGTAGCGGGAGTTTATAATGAGCAGTTCTTC
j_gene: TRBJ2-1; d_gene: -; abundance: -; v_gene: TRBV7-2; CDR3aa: CASSLARQAEQFF; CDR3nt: TGTGCCAGCAGCTTAGCGCGCCAGGCTGAGCAGTTCTTC
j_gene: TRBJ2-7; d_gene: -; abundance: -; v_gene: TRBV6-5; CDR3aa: CASSPDRTSSYEQYF; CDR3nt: TGTGCCAGCAGCCCAGACAGGACCTCCTCCTACGAGCAGTACTTC
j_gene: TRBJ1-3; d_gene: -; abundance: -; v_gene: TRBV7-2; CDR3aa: CASSSDRKSGNTIYF; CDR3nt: TGTGCCAGCAGCTCCGACAGGAAGTCTGGAAACACCATATATTTT
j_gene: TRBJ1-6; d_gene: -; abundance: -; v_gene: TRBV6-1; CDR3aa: CASSRVNSPLHF; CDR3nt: TGTGCCAGCTCTCGAGTGAATTCACCCCTCCACTTT
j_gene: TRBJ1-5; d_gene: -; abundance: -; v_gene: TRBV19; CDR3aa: CASSKKGQDNQPQHF; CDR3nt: TGTGCCAGTAGCAAAAAGGGACAAGACAATCAGCCCCAGCATTTT
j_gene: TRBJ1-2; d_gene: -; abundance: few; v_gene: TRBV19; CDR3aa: CASSRARGDGGYTF; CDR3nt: TGTGCCAGTAGTAGGGCCCGTGGTGATGGAGGCTACACCTTC
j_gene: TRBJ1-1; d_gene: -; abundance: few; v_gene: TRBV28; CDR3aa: CASSTQTGVNTEAFF; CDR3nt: TGTGCCAGCAGTACACAGACAGGTGTGAACACTGAAGCTTTCTTT
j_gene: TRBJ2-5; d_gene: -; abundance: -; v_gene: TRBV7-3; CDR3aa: CASSLARADRETQYF; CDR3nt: TGTGCCAGCAGCCTAGCAAGGGCGGACCGAGAGACCCAGTACTTC